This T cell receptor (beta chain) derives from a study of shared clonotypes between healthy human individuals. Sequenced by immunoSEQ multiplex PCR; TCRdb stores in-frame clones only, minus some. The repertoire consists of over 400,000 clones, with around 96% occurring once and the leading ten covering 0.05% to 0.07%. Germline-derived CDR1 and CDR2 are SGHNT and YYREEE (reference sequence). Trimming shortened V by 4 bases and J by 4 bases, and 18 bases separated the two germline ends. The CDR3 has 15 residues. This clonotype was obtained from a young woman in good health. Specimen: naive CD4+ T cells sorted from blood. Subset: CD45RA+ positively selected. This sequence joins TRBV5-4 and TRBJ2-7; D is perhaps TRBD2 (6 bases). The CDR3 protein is CASSPTSLSGYEQYF. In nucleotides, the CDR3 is TGTGCCAGCAGCCCGACTAGTTTATCTGGTTACGAGCAGTACTTC.